A single sample gave rise to the 21 T cell receptor beta chains below, sequenced in a study of breast tumors, draining lymph nodes, adjacent tissues. From the multiplex PCR reads, TCRdb called clonotypes with MiXCR, one entry per CDR3 protein. The sample shows approximately 230,000 distinct CDR3 sequences, around 34% of them seen only once. The lymph nodes were axillary draining lymph nodes from breast cancer patients. The sample consisted of axillary lymph node tissue. The receptors here all came from a female donor with breast cancer. Some clones in this sample may be carry-over from other donors' samples.

The genes are TRBV6-4 and TRBJ2-6; TRBD2 matches 7 bases. In germline, CDR1 is MRHNA, CDR2 SNTAGT. With V trimmed by 4 bases and J by 0 bases, 6 bases remained unmatched. The length of the CDR3 is 17 residues. CDR3 in DNA: TGTGCCAGCAGTGTGGGAGGGAGGGACTCTGGGGCCAACGTCCTGACTTTC. This codes for CASSVGGRDSGANVLTF.

This clonotype was seen ten or more times. The genes are TRBV7-9 and TRBJ2-3; D remains ambiguous. Deletions cut 4 bases from V and 2 bases from J, with 16 bases between. This CDR3 has 16 residues. Germline V gene lookup returns CDR1 SEHNR and CDR2 FQNEAQ (reference sequence). CDR3 coding DNA: TGTGCCAGCAGCTCTGGGCGCCCTCGCCTCACAGATACGCAGTATTTT. Translated, it gives CASSSGRPRLTDTQYF. The full variable domain, rest sourced from reference TRBV7-9 and TRBJ2-3, is DTGVSQNPRHKITKRGQNVTFRCDPISEHNRLYWYRQTLGQGPEFLTYFQNEAQLEKSRLLSDRFSAERPKGSFSTLEIQRTEQGDSAMYLCASSSGRPRLTDTQYFGPGTRLTVL.

Many counts were recorded for this clonotype. The chain is built from TRBV4-1 and TRBJ2-3; D may match TRBD1 or TRBD2 (6 bases each). V gave up 4 bases and J gave up 5 bases, with 13 bases separating them. The CDR3 sequence is 14 residues long. In germline, CDR1 is MGHRA, CDR2 YSYEKL. CDR3 nucleotides: TGCGCCAGCAGCCCGGGGGCAGAAGGAGATACGCAGTATTTT. This gives the protein CASSPGAEGDTQYF.

Details on this clonotype: This may stem from a read error, because a much larger clone lies one nucleotide away. V gene TRBV15 combines with J gene TRBJ2-4; 7 positions match TRBD2. V was clipped by 1 base and J by 9 bases; unmatched bases: 15. CDR1 is LNHNV and CDR2 is YYDKDF in the germline V gene (reference sequence). The CDR3 has 17 amino acids. The CDR3: CATSRAPGRVFEGIQYF. CDR3 DNA sequence: TGTGCCACCAGCAGAGCACCTGGGAGGGTATTTGAAGGCATTCAGTACTTC.

The sample holds many counts of this clonotype. This chain joins TRBV6-5 and TRBJ2-7; 9 bases agree with TRBD1. The J segment lost 1 base and the V segment lost 5 bases, leaving 6 bases of the junction unmatched. The germline CDR1 and CDR2 sequences are MNHEY and SVGAGI. The CDR3 covers 15 residues. Here the CDR3 reads CASSTRTGESYEQYF. Here the CDR3 DNA reads TGTGCCAGCAGTACGAGGACAGGGGAGTCCTACGAGCAGTACTTC.

This clonotype was found many times. The gene calls are TRBV5-4 and TRBJ2-3; tentatively, D is TRBD1 or TRBD2 (5 bases each). This CDR3 region has 13 residues. Per germline, CDR1 SGHNT and CDR2 YYREEE (reference sequence). V was clipped by 1 base and J by 5 bases, with 8 bases between them. CDR3 region: CASSLRDLDTQYF. CDR3 nucleotides: TGTGCCAGCAGCTTGAGGGACCTAGATACGCAGTATTTT.

This clonotype was detected many times. V gene TRBV12-5 combines with J gene TRBJ2-1, with 8 bases identical to TRBD2. V lost 6 bases to trimming and J lost 7 bases; unmatched junction nucleotides: 11. Germline V CDR1 and CDR2: LGHNT, FRNRAP. This CDR3 is 15 amino acids long. Here the CDR3 reads CASGGTRQRVNEQFF. DNA of the CDR3: TGTGCTAGTGGGGGGACTAGACAAAGAGTAAATGAGCAGTTCTTC.

This clonotype was counted once. The rearrangement joins TRBV7-6 to TRBJ2-7; 7 bases align to TRBD2. Germline CDR1 reads SGHVS; CDR2 reads FNYEAQ. The CDR3 totals 13 residues. Trimming removed 1 base from V and 6 bases from J; junction bases left unmatched: 3. The CDR3 sequence is CASSLGGGGEQYF. As DNA, the CDR3 is TGTGCCAGCAGCTTAGGCGGGGGAGGCGAGCAGTACTTC.

The chain recombines TRBV19 with TRBJ2-3; 7 positions agree with TRBD1. The V and J ends lost 4 bases and 6 bases, in that order; junction bases with no gene match: 4. Germline lookup yields CDR1 LNHDA and CDR2 SQIVND (reference sequence). The CDR3 consists of 13 residues. The CDR3 region is CASSTGTADTQYF. In DNA form, the CDR3 reads TGTGCCAGTAGTACTGGGACAGCGGATACGCAGTATTTT.

This clonotype was found many times. The V gene is TRBV9, the J gene TRBJ2-7, with 12 bases fitting TRBD1. This CDR3 has 15 amino acids. Germline V gene data show CDR1 as SGDLS and CDR2 as YYNGEE. J was trimmed by 6 bases and V by 4 bases; bases with no gene match: 8. DNA for the CDR3: TGTGCCAGCAGCCGGCGGGGGACAGGGGGCTTCGAGCAGTACTTC. Translating it yields CASSRRGTGGFEQYF.

This clonotype was counted at least ten times. This chain uses TRBV15 with TRBJ2-5; D uncertain. Germline CDR1 LNHNV, CDR2 YYDKDF (reference sequence). Trimming left V 1 base short and J 1 base short, with 7 bases between. This CDR3 is built from 14 residues. CDR3 bases: TGTGCCACCAGCAGAGTAGGGCCCCAAGAGACCCAGTACTTC. Translated, it gives CATSRVGPQETQYF. The full variable domain, in which reference TRBV15 and TRBJ2-5 provide the parts outside the CDR3, is DAMVIQNPRYQVTQFGKPVTLSCSQTLNHNVMYWYQQKSSQAPKLLFHYYDKDFNNEADTPDNFQSRRPNTSFCFLDIRSPGLGDTAMYLCATSRVGPQETQYFGPGTRLLVL.

This clonotype was recorded a few times. The rearrangement uses TRBV7-9 and TRBJ1-3, with D maybe TRBD1 (6 bases). The germline V gene encodes CDR1 SEHNR and CDR2 FQNEAQ (reference sequence). V lost 6 bases to trimming and J lost 0 bases, with 15 bases between them. The CDR3 runs 16 residues. The CDR3 loop reads CASSSATGISGNTIYF. CDR3 DNA: TGTGCCAGCAGTTCGGCTACAGGGATCTCTGGAAACACCATATATTTT.

This chain connects TRBV25-1 to TRBJ1-6; 7 bases are a match to TRBD1. Germline V gene lookup returns CDR1 MGHDK and CDR2 SYGVNS. After removal of 4 bases from V and 7 bases from J, the junction contained 16 bases not matched to a gene. This CDR3 is 18 amino acids long. CDR3 region: CASSARDAGTARNSPLHF. CDR3 nucleotides: TGTGCCAGCAGTGCTAGAGATGCCGGGACAGCTCGCAATTCACCCCTCCACTTT.

This clonotype was counted at least ten times. The chain couples TRBV20-1 to TRBJ2-7, with TRBD1 as a possible D gene (5 bases). The CDR3 consists of 14 residues. Deletions cut 2 bases from V and 2 bases from J, with 13 bases between. Germline V lookup: CDR1 DFQATT, CDR2 SNEGSKA (reference sequence). CDR3: CSARKQVRPYEQYF. CDR3 nucleotides: TGCAGTGCTAGAAAACAGGTTCGTCCCTACGAGCAGTACTTC.

Concerning this clonotype: The CDR3 ends on some other residue instead of the conserved phenylalanine or tryptophan, so this is likely a read error. The J gene is TRBJ2-1, the V gene TRBV20-1; D not resolved. Trimming removed 3 bases at V and 7 bases at J, with 4 bases between. This CDR3 is 10 amino acids long. Germline V lookup: CDR1 DFQATT, CDR2 SNEGSKA (reference sequence). CDR3 DNA: TGCAGTGCTAGGCGAAATGAGCAGTTCTCC. Amino acids: CSARRNEQFS.

This clonotype was observed a handful of times. This rearrangement joins TRBV6-1 to TRBJ2-1, with D tentatively TRBD1 (6 bases). Trimming took 7 bases from V and 7 from J, leaving 23 bases between them. The CDR3 runs 16 residues. Germline V gives CDR1 MNHNS, CDR2 SASEGT. CDR3 residues: CASTYSARTVSNEQFF. CDR3 DNA: TGTGCCAGCACTTACTCCGCTAGGACAGTCTCTAATGAGCAGTTCTTC.

Regarding this clonotype: A read error is possible here, since a much larger clone lies one base away. This chain uses TRBV11-3 with TRBJ1-6; weak D call: TRBD1 (6 bases). The CDR3 is 15 residues long. CDR1 and CDR2 from the germline V gene are SGHNT and YENEEA. Trimming removed 0 bases at V and 7 bases at J, with 10 bases between. CDR3 region: CASSLDHRANSPLHF. In DNA, the CDR3 is TGTGCCAGCAGCTTAGATCACAGGGCGAATTCACCCCTCCACTTT.

Turning to this clonotype: It may be a read error: a sequence one base away is much more abundant. This chain uses TRBV10-3 with TRBJ1-5; no firm D call. This CDR3 spans 15 amino acids. V was cut by 5 bases and J by 4 bases, with 15 bases left in between. The V gene's germline CDR1 is ENHRY and CDR2 SYGVKD. In DNA form, the CDR3 reads TGTGCCATCAGTTACGATCACTATGGGAATCAGCCCCAGCATTTT. The encoded protein is CAISYDHYGNQPQHF.

The CDR3 region has the DNA TGTGCCAGCAGCGTTACTAGCGGGGGGGCCTATGGGGCCAACGTCCTGACTTTC. It yields the protein CASSVTSGGAYGANVLTF. The rearrangement uses TRBV7-9 and TRBJ2-6; 13 nucleotides agree with TRBD2. This CDR3 comprises 18 residues. Germline lookup yields CDR1 SEHNR and CDR2 FQNEAQ (reference sequence). After removal of 5 bases from V and 3 bases from J, the junction contained 7 bases not matched to a gene.

This chain uses TRBV11-2 with TRBJ2-3, with D tentatively TRBD1 or TRBD2 (5 bases each). Trimming removed 6 bases at V and 2 bases at J, with 15 bases between. This CDR3 spans 15 amino acids. Germline V gene lookup returns CDR1 SGHAT and CDR2 FQNNGV. CDR3 in DNA: TGTGCCAGCAGGTTGGCAGGGACGAACACAGATACGCAGTATTTT. Its protein is CASRLAGTNTDTQYF.

In this sample, this clonotype turned up a few times. CDR3 nucleotides: TGTGCCAGCAGCCAAGGGGCAGTTGGGTATGAAAAACTGTTTTTT. This codes for CASSQGAVGYEKLFF. The chain combines TRBV3-1 with TRBJ1-4; D unresolved. V was pared by 1 base and J by 6 bases, with 12 bases between. From germline, CDR1 is LGHDT and CDR2 YNNKEL (reference sequence). This CDR3 is 15 amino acids long.